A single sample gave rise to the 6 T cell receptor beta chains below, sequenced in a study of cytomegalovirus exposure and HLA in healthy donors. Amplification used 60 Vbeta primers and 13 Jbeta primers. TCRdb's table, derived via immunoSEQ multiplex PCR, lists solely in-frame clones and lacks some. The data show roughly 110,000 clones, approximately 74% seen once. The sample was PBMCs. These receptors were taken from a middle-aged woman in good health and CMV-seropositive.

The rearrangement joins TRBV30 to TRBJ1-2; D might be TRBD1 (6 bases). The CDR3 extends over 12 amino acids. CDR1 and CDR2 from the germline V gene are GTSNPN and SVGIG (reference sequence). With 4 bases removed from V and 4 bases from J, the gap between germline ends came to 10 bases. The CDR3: CAWTPGVYGYTF. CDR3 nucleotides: TGTGCCTGGACCCCAGGGGTCTATGGCTACACCTTC.

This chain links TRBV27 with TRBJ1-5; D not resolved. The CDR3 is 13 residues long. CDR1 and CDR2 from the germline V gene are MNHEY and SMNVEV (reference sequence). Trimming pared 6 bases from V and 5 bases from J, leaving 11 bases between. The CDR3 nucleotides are TGTGCCAGCAGGCGGCAGCCAGATCAGCCCCAGCATTTT. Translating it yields CASRRQPDQPQHF.

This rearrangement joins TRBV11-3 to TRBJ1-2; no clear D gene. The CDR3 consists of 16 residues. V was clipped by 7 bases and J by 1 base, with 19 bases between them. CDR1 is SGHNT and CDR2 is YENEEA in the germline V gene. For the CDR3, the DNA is TGTGCCAGCAAGAGTCAGAGGGTCACGCTTAACTATGGCTACACCTTC. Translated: CASKSQRVTLNYGYTF.

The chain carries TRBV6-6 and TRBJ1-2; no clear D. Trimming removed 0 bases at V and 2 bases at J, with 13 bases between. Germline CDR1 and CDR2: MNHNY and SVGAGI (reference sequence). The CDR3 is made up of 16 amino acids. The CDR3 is CASSYSGGGGNYGYTF. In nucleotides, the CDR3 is TGTGCCAGCAGTTACTCGGGAGGCGGTGGGAACTATGGCTACACCTTC.

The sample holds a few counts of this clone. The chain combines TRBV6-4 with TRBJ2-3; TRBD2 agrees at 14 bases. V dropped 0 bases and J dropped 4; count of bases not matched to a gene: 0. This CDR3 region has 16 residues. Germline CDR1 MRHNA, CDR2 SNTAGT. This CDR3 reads CASSDSTSGGADTQYF. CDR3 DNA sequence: TGTGCCAGCAGTGACTCGACTAGCGGGGGGGCAGATACGCAGTATTTT.

The CDR3 nucleotides are TGTGCCAGCAGTTACCGCGCCCAGGTGGCTATGGAGACCCAGTACTTC. The encoded protein is CASSYRAQVAMETQYF. The chain employs TRBV6-5 and TRBJ2-5; D unclear. From germline, CDR1 is MNHEY and CDR2 SVGAGI. This CDR3 region has 16 residues. V dropped 2 bases and J dropped 5 bases, with 18 bases sitting between them.